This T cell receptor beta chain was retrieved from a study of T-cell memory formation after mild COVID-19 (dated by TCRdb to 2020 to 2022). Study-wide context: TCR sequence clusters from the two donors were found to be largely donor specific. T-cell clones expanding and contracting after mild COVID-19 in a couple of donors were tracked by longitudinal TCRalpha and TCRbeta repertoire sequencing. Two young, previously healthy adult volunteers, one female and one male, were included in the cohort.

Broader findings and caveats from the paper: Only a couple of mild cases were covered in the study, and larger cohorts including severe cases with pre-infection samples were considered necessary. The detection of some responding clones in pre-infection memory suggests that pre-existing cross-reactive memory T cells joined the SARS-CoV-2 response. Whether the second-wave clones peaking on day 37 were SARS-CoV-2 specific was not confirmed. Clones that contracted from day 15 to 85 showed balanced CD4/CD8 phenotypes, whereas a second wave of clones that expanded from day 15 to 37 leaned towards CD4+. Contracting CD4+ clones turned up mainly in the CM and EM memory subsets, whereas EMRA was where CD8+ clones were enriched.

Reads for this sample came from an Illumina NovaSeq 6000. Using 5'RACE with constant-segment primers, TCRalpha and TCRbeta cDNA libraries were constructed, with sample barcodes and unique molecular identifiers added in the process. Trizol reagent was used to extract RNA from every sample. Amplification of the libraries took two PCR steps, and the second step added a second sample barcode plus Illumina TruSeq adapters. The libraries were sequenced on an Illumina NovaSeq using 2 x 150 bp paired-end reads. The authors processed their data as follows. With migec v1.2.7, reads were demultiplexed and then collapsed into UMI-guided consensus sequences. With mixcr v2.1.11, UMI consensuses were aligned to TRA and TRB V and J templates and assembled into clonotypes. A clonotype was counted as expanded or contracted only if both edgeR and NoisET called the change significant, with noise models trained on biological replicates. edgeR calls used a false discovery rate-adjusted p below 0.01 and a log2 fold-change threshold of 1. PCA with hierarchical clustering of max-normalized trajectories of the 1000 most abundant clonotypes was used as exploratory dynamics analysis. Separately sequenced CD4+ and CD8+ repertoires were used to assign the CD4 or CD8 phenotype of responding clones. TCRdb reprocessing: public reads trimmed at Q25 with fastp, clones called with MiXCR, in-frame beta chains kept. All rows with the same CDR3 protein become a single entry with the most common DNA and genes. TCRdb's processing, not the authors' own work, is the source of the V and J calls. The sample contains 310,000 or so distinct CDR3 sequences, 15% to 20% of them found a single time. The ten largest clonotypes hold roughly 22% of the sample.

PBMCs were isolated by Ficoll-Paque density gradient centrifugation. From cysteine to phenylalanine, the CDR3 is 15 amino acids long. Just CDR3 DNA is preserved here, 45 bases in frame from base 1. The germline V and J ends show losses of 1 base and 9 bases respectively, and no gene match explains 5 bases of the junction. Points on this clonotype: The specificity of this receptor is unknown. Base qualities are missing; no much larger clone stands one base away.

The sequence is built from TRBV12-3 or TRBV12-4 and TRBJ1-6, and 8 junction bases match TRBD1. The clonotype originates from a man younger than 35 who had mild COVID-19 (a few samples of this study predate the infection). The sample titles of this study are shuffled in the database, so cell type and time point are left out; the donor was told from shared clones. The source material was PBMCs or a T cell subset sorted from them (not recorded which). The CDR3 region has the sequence CASSLGGTGFSPLHF. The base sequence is TGTGCCAGCAGTTTAGGAGGGACAGGCTTTTCACCCCTCCACTTT.